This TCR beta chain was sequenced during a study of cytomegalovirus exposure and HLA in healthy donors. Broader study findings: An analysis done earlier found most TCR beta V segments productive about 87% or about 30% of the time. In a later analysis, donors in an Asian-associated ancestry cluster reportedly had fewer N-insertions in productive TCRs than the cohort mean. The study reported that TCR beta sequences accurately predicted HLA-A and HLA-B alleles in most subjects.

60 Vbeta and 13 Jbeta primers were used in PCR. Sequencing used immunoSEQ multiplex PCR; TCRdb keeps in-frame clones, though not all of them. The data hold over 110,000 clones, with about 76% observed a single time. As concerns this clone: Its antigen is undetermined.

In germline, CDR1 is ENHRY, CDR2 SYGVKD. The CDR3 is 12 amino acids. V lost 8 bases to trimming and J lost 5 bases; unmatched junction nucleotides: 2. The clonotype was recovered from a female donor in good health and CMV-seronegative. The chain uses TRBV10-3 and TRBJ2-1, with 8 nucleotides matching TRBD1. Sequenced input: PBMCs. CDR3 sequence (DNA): TGTGCCATCGGGACAGGCAACAATGAGCAGTTCTTC. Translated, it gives CAIGTGNNEQFF.